This TCR beta chain was documented in a study of CD8 T cells in Susac syndrome. Controls were drawn from healthy donors and were matched for age and sex. TEMRA cells were FACS-enriched, with CD8+ and CD4+ T cells isolated negatively. About 0.5 to 1 ug RNA was reverse transcribed with random hexamers. Amplification of TCR beta CDR3 across 54 Vbeta and 13 Jbeta was performed with immunoSEQ multiplex PCR. TCRdb re-derived calls from the immunoSEQ multiplex PCR reads in MiXCR, one entry per CDR3 protein. The sample shows 180,000 or so distinct CDR3 sequences, around 96% of them seen only once. V was clipped by 8 bases and J by 1 base, with 10 bases between them. The CDR3 is 13 residues long.

This sequence joins TRBV12-3 or TRBV12-4 and TRBJ2-3; a weak D match, TRBD1 (6 bases). Input material: CD4+ T cells from PBMCs. The receptor was isolated from a human donor in good health. The CDR3 nucleotides are TGTGCCAGCTGGAAGGGGGGCACAGATACGCAGTATTTT. This encodes CASWKGGTDTQYF.